Presented here are 24 T cell receptor beta chains from one specimen sequenced in a study of blood T cells in healthy people across ages. Primed by a sample-barcoded 5' primer and a J-beta primer mix, a second PCR proceeded for about 6 to 11 cycles. TCRdb reprocessed the 5' RACE reads with MiXCR, giving one entry per CDR3 protein. The sample holds about 1.8 million distinct CDR3 sequences, less than 50% seen once. Sequencing used blood. The source is a middle-aged woman in good health.

The chain has TRBV28 and TRBJ2-3; a possible D gene is TRBD1 (6 bases). Germline values: CDR1 MDHEN, CDR2 SYDVKM. Trimming stripped 3 bases from V and 5 bases from J, with 12 bases between. The CDR3 is made up of 14 amino acids. This chain's CDR3 is CASSFRQGQDTQYF. In nucleotides, the CDR3 is TGTGCCAGCAGTTTCCGGCAGGGGCAAGATACGCAGTATTTT.

This sequence joins TRBV11-2 and TRBJ2-5; tentative D call: TRBD2 (6 bases). CDR1 and CDR2 (germline): SGHAT, FQNNGV. With 5 bases removed from V and 4 bases from J, the gap between germline ends came to 14 bases. CDR3 length equals 14 residues. The CDR3 nucleotides read TGTGCCAGCAGCCCCGCTTCTAGCGTAGAGACCCAGTACTTC. Translated: CASSPASSVETQYF.

This clonotype was detected a few times. This sequence joins TRBV12-3 or TRBV12-4 and TRBJ2-3; D gene uncertain. This CDR3 is 12 amino acids long. V lost 1 base, J lost 7 bases, and 6 bases lay in between. CDR3 nucleotides: TGTGCCAGCAGTTTAGGGGCTCATACGCAGTATTTT. Translated: CASSLGAHTQYF.

The chain joins TRBV7-2 to TRBJ2-5; D possibly corresponds to TRBD2 (7 bases). The end of the DNA is better explained by TRBJ2-7, so the J call may be wrong. Germline V gene data show CDR1 as SGHTA and CDR2 as FQGNSA. The CDR3 spans 15 residues. Written as DNA, the CDR3 is TGTGCCAGCAGCCCCCTGGAGGGAGGGGGAAGCGAGCAGTACTTC. It encodes CASSPLEGGGSEQYF.

The chain's CDR3 is CASSLDLGAYNEQFF. CDR3 nucleotide sequence: TGCGCCAGCAGCTTGGATCTGGGCGCGTACAATGAGCAGTTCTTC. The chain recombines TRBV5-1 with TRBJ2-1; D call uncertain. V lost 0 bases, J lost 4 bases, and 11 bases lay in between. The CDR3 has 15 amino acids. The germline gives CDR1 SGHRS, CDR2 YFSETQ. Full variable domain (missing parts from reference TRBV5-1 and TRBJ2-1): KAGVTQTPRYLIKTRGQQVTLSCSPISGHRSVSWYQQTPGQGLQFLFEYFSETQRNKGNFPGRFSGRQFSNSRSEMNVSTLELGDSALYLCASSLDLGAYNEQFFGPGTRLTVL.

This chain connects TRBV11-2 to TRBJ1-5, with 7 nucleotides matching TRBD1. The CDR3 length is 17 residues. Germline V CDR1 and CDR2: SGHAT, FQNNGV. V trimming: 3 bases; J trimming: 0 bases; junction bases outside the gene matches: 8. Here the CDR3 reads CASSFLPGQFSNQPQHF. The DNA of the CDR3 is TGTGCCAGCAGCTTCCTTCCGGGACAGTTTAGCAATCAGCCCCAGCATTTT.

The table lists this clonotype with a few counts. V and J are TRBV7-2 and TRBJ2-6, with 7 bases that match TRBD2. Germline CDR1 and CDR2: SGHTA and FQGNSA. Trimming took 3 bases from V and 0 from J; bases not matched to a gene: 14. This CDR3 has 20 amino acids. In nucleotides, the CDR3 is TGTGCCAGCAGCTTCTCCCCCCAAATAGCGGGCTACTCTGGGGCCAACGTCCTGACTTTC. It is translated as CASSFSPQIAGYSGANVLTF.

The chain carries TRBV4-3 and TRBJ2-1, with 14 positions matching TRBD2. CDR1 is LGHNA, CDR2 YSLEER, per germline. The ends lost 0 bases at V and 8 bases at J; junction bases unmatched: 3. CDR3 length: 16 amino acids. The CDR3 region has the DNA TGCGCCAGCAGCCAAGATGGACTAGCGGGGGGCTATGAGCAGTTCTTC. Translating it yields CASSQDGLAGGYEQFF.

The chain joins TRBV6-2 or TRBV6-3 to TRBJ2-1, with 11 nucleotides matching TRBD2. With V trimmed by 6 bases and J by 5 bases, 15 bases remained unmatched. This CDR3 is built from 18 residues. Germline V gives CDR1 MNHEY, CDR2 SVGEGT. This CDR3 reads CASRAILQLAGENNEQFF. CDR3 nucleotide sequence: TGTGCCAGCAGGGCCATCCTCCAACTAGCGGGGGAAAACAATGAGCAGTTCTTC.

A few counts support this clonotype. This sequence joins TRBV5-6 and TRBJ2-5; 9 bases fit TRBD1. CDR1 is SGHDT and CDR2 is YYEEEE in the germline V gene. CDR3 length equals 13 residues. V gave up 3 bases and J gave up 7 bases; unmatched junction bases: 4. The CDR3 DNA follows: TGTGCCAGCAGCTCGACAGGGGGATTGACCCAGTACTTC. It codes for CASSSTGGLTQYF. Combining the CDR3 with reference TRBV5-6 and TRBJ2-5 gives the whole variable domain DAGVTQSPTHLIKTRGQQVTLRCSPKSGHDTVSWYQQALGQGPQFIFQYYEEEERQRGNFPDRFSGHQFPNYSSELNVNALLLGDSALYLCASSSTGGLTQYFGPGTRLLVL.

The J gene is TRBJ1-2, the V gene TRBV27; no firm D call. Germline CDR1 is MNHEY and CDR2 is SMNVEV (reference sequence). The V gene lost 5 bases and the J gene lost 7 bases, with 11 bases spanning the gap. This CDR3 spans 12 amino acids. The CDR3 DNA sequence: TGTGCCAGCAGTCTGTTAAGTGGTGGCTACACCTTC. It translates to CASSLLSGGYTF.

CDR3 residues: CASRPLIVAGVIHRETQYF. The CDR3 DNA follows: TGTGCCAGCAGACCTCTCATTGTAGCGGGGGTTATCCACCGAGAGACCCAGTACTTC. The V gene is TRBV6-2 or TRBV6-3, the J gene TRBJ2-5, with 9 bases that match TRBD2. Germline lookup yields CDR1 MNHEY and CDR2 SVGEGT. The CDR3 has 19 amino acids. Germline trimming cut 6 bases from V and 4 bases from J; bases unmatched to any gene: 21.

The gene calls are TRBV6-2 or TRBV6-3 and TRBJ2-7, with no clear D. V dropped 8 bases and J dropped 6 bases, with 14 bases sitting between them. This CDR3 spans 12 amino acids. CDR1 MNHEY and CDR2 SVGEGT come from the germline V gene. CDR3 DNA: TGTGCCAGCCTCGCGAGGACCCTCGAGCAGTACTTC. Amino acids: CASLARTLEQYF.

V and J are TRBV20-1 and TRBJ2-7; D call uncertain. The CDR3 has 14 amino acids. Germline V gives CDR1 DFQATT, CDR2 SNEGSKA (reference sequence). V lost 0 bases to trimming and J lost 3 bases, with 12 bases between them. DNA of the CDR3: TGCAGTGCTAGAGATCAGCATCGCCTCTACGAGCAGTACTTC. This gives the protein CSARDQHRLYEQYF.

The sample holds many counts of this clonotype. V gene TRBV6-2 or TRBV6-3 combines with J gene TRBJ2-1, with no clear D. CDR3 length equals 15 residues. The germline V and J ends were trimmed by 0 bases and 8 bases, with 14 bases remaining between them. The V gene's germline CDR1 is MNHEY and CDR2 SVGEGT. The DNA of the CDR3 is TGTGCCAGCAGTTACTCGATGGCCAGTACGGATGAGCAGTTCTTC. Its protein product is CASSYSMASTDEQFF.

J is TRBJ1-2 and V is TRBV6-1; TRBD1 is a possible D gene (6 bases). Germline assignment: CDR1 MNHNS and CDR2 SASEGT. This CDR3 has 16 amino acids. V was trimmed by 5 bases and J by 2 bases, leaving 18 bases between them. This chain's CDR3 is CASSRDPTGVNYGYTF. In DNA, the CDR3 is TGTGCCAGCAGTCGAGACCCGACAGGAGTGAACTATGGCTACACCTTC.

V is TRBV7-2 and J is TRBJ2-5, with 13 bases identical to TRBD2. After removal of 5 bases from V and 5 bases from J, the junction contained 11 bases not matched to a gene. The germline gives CDR1 SGHTA, CDR2 FQGNSA. CDR3 size: 17 residues. The DNA for the CDR3 is TGTGCCAGCAGCCACGACAGGACTAGCGGGGGTTGGGAGACCCAGTACTTC. Its protein product is CASSHDRTSGGWETQYF.

The chain joins TRBV7-8 to TRBJ1-1; D unresolved. The CDR3 runs 13 residues. Trimming removed 4 bases from V and 0 bases from J, with 6 bases in between. Per the germline V gene, CDR1 is SGHVS and CDR2 is FQNEAQ. CDR3: CASSSDMNTEAFF. The CDR3 bases are TGTGCCAGCAGCTCAGACATGAACACTGAAGCTTTCTTT.

The chain has TRBV15 and TRBJ2-1; TRBD2 matches 12 bases. CDR1 is LNHNV, CDR2 YYDKDF, per germline (reference sequence). The CDR3 spans 15 residues. Trimming at V came to 3 bases and at J to 8 bases, leaving 5 bases not matched to a gene. Here the CDR3 reads CATSRSSGGVDEQFF. The CDR3 bases are TGTGCCACCAGCAGGTCTAGCGGGGGGGTGGATGAGCAGTTCTTC.

V is TRBV28 and J is TRBJ1-2; no clear D. Germline V gives CDR1 MDHEN, CDR2 SYDVKM. Deletions cut 3 bases from V and 8 bases from J, with 16 bases between. The length of the CDR3 is 14 residues. The CDR3 nucleotides read TGTGCCAGCAGTTTTGGCCAGACTTCTATCGGCTACACCTTC. This encodes CASSFGQTSIGYTF.

This clonotype was seen a handful of times. The rearrangement uses TRBV20-1 and TRBJ2-5, with no clear D. The CDR3 sequence is 13 residues long. Germline V gene lookup returns CDR1 DFQATT and CDR2 SNEGSKA (reference sequence). V lost 0 bases, J lost 6 bases, and 11 bases lay in between. The CDR3 loop is CSARDRLRQTQYF. The CDR3 nucleotides are TGCAGTGCTAGAGATCGGTTGAGGCAGACCCAGTACTTC.

The rearrangement uses TRBV6-6 and TRBJ2-3; TRBD2 matches at 8 bases. The CDR3 covers 15 residues. Germline lookup yields CDR1 MNHNY and CDR2 SVGAGI (reference sequence). The J segment lost 6 bases and the V segment lost 2 bases, leaving 7 bases of the junction unmatched. In DNA, the CDR3 is TGTGCCAGCAGTTACATGGGTCGCGGGGGGGATACGCAGTATTTT. It specifies CASSYMGRGGDTQYF.

The chain couples TRBV5-1 to TRBJ2-4; D is unresolved. The end of the DNA is better explained by TRBJ2-7, so the J call may be wrong. The germline V gene encodes CDR1 SGHRS and CDR2 YFSETQ. The CDR3 runs 16 residues. CDR3 sequence (DNA): TGCGCCAGCAGCTTGCCCGGGCCTCGAACCTCCTACGAGCAGTACTTC. Its translation is CASSLPGPRTSYEQYF.

This clonotype was observed a few times. The chain has TRBV28 and TRBJ2-7, with D perhaps TRBD1 (5 bases). CDR1 and CDR2 from the germline V gene are MDHEN and SYDVKM. The length of the CDR3 is 14 residues. Between the trimmed V and J ends, which lost 6 bases and 5 bases, there was a span of 17 bases. The DNA of the CDR3 is TGTGCCAGCAGCACTAAGGGGCTGAGCGACGAGCAGTACTTC. Amino acids: CASSTKGLSDEQYF.